The 32 T cell receptor beta chains given below trace back to one sample, sequenced in a study of CD8 T cells in ankylosing spondylitis. TCRdb re-analysed the 5' RACE reads in MiXCR, keeping a single row per CDR3 protein. The data show 150,000 to 200,000 distinct CDR3 sequences, approximately 13% seen once. The sequenced material came from blood, either unsorted or a sorted T cell fraction (not recorded which). The receptors stem from a female donor with ankylosing spondylitis or in good health (not recorded which).

There are many counts of this clonotype. The chain links TRBV29-1 to TRBJ1-1; D uncertain. Germline CDR1 reads SQVTM; CDR2 reads ANQGSEA. The CDR3 is 15 residues long. Trimming pared 2 bases from V and 1 base from J, leaving 14 bases between. The CDR3 sequence: CSVERHKVGNTEAFF. The CDR3 DNA sequence: TGCAGCGTTGAACGGCACAAGGTCGGGAACACTGAAGCTTTCTTT. The full variable domain, rest sourced from reference TRBV29-1 and TRBJ1-1, is SAVISQKPSRDICQRGTSLTIQCQVDSQVTMMFWYRQQPGQSLTLIATANQGSEATYESGFVIDKFPISRPNLTFSTLTVSNMSPEDSSIYLCSVERHKVGNTEAFFGQGTRLTVV.

The table lists this clonotype with many counts. The chain couples TRBV20-1 to TRBJ1-5; no reliable D call. The CDR3 extends over 13 amino acids. V lost 6 bases and J 11 bases, leaving 20 bases between the germline ends. Germline loops: CDR1 DFQATT, CDR2 SNEGSKA (reference sequence). The CDR3 loop is CSAPGLAPGAQHF. The DNA for the CDR3 is TGCAGTGCCCCGGGTCTCGCCCCCGGGGCCCAGCATTTT.

Ten or more counts support this clonotype. The V and J genes are TRBV12-3 or TRBV12-4 and TRBJ1-5; 7 nucleotides match TRBD1. The CDR3 covers 14 residues. Trimming at V came to 4 bases and at J to 4 bases, leaving 4 bases not matched to a gene. The CDR3 nucleotides read TGTGCCAGCAGTTCAGGGGGTGGGAATCAGCCCCAGCATTTT. The encoded protein is CASSSGGGNQPQHF.

Ten or more counts support this clonotype. The chain has TRBV6-5 and TRBJ2-6, with 9 bases identical to TRBD1. V lost 2 bases and J lost 0; bases outside the gene matches: 2. Germline V gene lookup returns CDR1 MNHEY and CDR2 SVGAGI. The CDR3 is made up of 17 amino acids. The CDR3 DNA sequence: TGTGCCAGCAGTTACGGGACAGGGAGCTCTGGGGCCAACGTCCTGACTTTC. Residues: CASSYGTGSSGANVLTF.

The chain is built from TRBV29-1 and TRBJ2-7; D is perhaps TRBD1 (5 bases). The CDR3 length is 14 residues. V was shortened by 5 bases and J by 2 bases, with 16 bases between the two germline ends. The germline gives CDR1 SQVTM, CDR2 ANQGSEA. The CDR3 DNA sequence: TGCAGCGTTCTCCCCTTCGGCAGGGCCTACGAGCAGTACTTC. Its protein is CSVLPFGRAYEQYF.

The table lists this clonotype with many counts. The V call is TRBV29-1, the J call TRBJ1-1, with D unresolved. CDR3 length: 11 residues. Trimming shortened V by 4 bases and J by 4 bases, and 7 bases separated the two germline ends. Germline values: CDR1 SQVTM, CDR2 ANQGSEA. CDR3 region: CSVGASTEAFF. CDR3 bases: TGCAGCGTTGGAGCTAGCACTGAAGCTTTCTTT.

J is TRBJ2-5 and V is TRBV14; D gene ambiguous. CDR1 SGHDN and CDR2 FVKESK come from the germline V gene. V gave up 3 bases and J gave up 4 bases, with 9 bases separating them. The CDR3 is made up of 13 amino acids. This chain's CDR3 is CASSQNLVETQYF. CDR3 in DNA: TGTGCCAGCAGCCAGAATCTTGTAGAGACCCAGTACTTC.

The rearrangement links TRBV12-3 or TRBV12-4 to TRBJ1-1; possible D gene TRBD1, 5 bases. Trimming shortened V by 5 bases and J by 1 base, and 11 bases separated the two germline ends. CDR3 length equals 14 residues. In nucleotides, the CDR3 is TGTGCCAGCAGTCCGGGACGGTCGAACACTGAAGCTTTCTTT. It encodes CASSPGRSNTEAFF.

The CDR3 DNA reads as TGCAGTGCTAGGGGGGCCGGGACAGGGTCTGCTGAAGCTTTCTTT. This codes for CSARGAGTGSAEAFF. The chain carries TRBV20-1 and TRBJ1-1, with 9 bases lining up with TRBD1. Germline loops: CDR1 DFQATT, CDR2 SNEGSKA (reference sequence). The V segment lost 3 bases and the J segment 6 bases; nucleotides outside the gene matches: 11. The CDR3 extends over 15 amino acids.

This clonotype was detected ten times or more. The chain links TRBV28 to TRBJ2-7, with unresolved D. The CDR3 is 15 residues long. Germline CDR1 and CDR2: MDHEN and SYDVKM. V lost 5 bases, J lost 1 base, and 15 bases lay in between. The CDR3: CASSPYRRQSYEQYF. CDR3 sequence (DNA): TGTGCCAGCAGTCCATACCGGCGGCAATCCTACGAGCAGTACTTC.

The CDR3, as DNA: TGTGCCAGCAGCATACTAGGGGCCGGGGAGCTGTTTTTT. Translation: CASSILGAGELFF. The chain combines TRBV28 with TRBJ2-2; D may be TRBD1 or TRBD2 (5 bases each). The CDR3 is 13 amino acids. Trimming removed 6 bases from V and 6 bases from J, with 11 bases in between. Per germline, CDR1 MDHEN and CDR2 SYDVKM. Combining the CDR3 with reference TRBV28 and TRBJ2-2 gives the whole variable domain DVKVTQSSRYLVKRTGEKVFLECVQDMDHENMFWYRQDPGLGLRLIYFSYDVKMKEKGDIPEGYSVSREKKERFSLILESASTNQTSMYLCASSILGAGELFFGEGSRLTVL.

This clonotype turned up a few times. The rearrangement uses TRBV19 and TRBJ2-7, with D maybe TRBD2 (6 bases). Trimming cost V 4 bases and J 3 bases, with 19 bases left between them. The CDR3 spans 16 residues. The germline gives CDR1 LNHDA, CDR2 SQIVND (reference sequence). CDR3 in amino acids: CASSRAGGEGVYEQYF. CDR3 coding DNA: TGTGCCAGTAGTAGAGCGGGTGGAGAGGGCGTCTACGAGCAGTACTTC.

This clonotype was detected many times. The chain recombines TRBV15 with TRBJ2-5, with D unclear. CDR1 and CDR2 from the germline V gene are LNHNV and YYDKDF (reference sequence). With 0 bases removed from V and 3 bases from J, the gap between germline ends came to 11 bases. The CDR3 runs to 15 residues. CDR3 protein: CATSRDFQEEETQYF. The CDR3, as DNA: TGTGCCACCAGCAGAGATTTCCAGGAAGAAGAGACCCAGTACTTC.

This clonotype was detected ten times or more. The chain joins TRBV20-1 to TRBJ2-4, with D unclear. CDR1 and CDR2 (germline): DFQATT, SNEGSKA (reference sequence). The CDR3 sequence is 14 residues long. V dropped 5 bases and J dropped 0 bases, with 11 bases sitting between them. The CDR3 bases are TGCAGTGCTCTATTAACCTTAGCCAAAAACATTCAGTACTTC. This translates into CSALLTLAKNIQYF.

There are a few counts of this clonotype. The chain has TRBV2 and TRBJ2-1; 8 bases match TRBD2. The CDR3 is 15 amino acids. Germline V gives CDR1 SNHLY, CDR2 FYNNEI. The junction had 7 bases not matched to a gene; V was cut back by 7 bases and J by 2 bases. The CDR3 sequence is CASKSREAAYNEQFF. CDR3 DNA sequence: TGTGCCAGCAAGTCGCGGGAGGCCGCCTACAATGAGCAGTTCTTC. The full variable domain, its missing parts supplied by reference TRBV2 and TRBJ2-1, is EPEVTQTPSHQVTQMGQEVILRCVPISNHLYFYWYRQILGQKVEFLVSFYNNEISEKSEIFDDQFSVERPDGSNFTLKIRSTKLEDSAMYFCASKSREAAYNEQFFGPGTRLTVL.

The chain employs TRBV7-9 and TRBJ1-3; D unclear. The CDR3 sequence is 15 residues long. Trimming left V 1 base short and J 0 bases short, with 7 bases between. The germline V gene encodes CDR1 SEHNR and CDR2 FQNEAQ (reference sequence). Written as DNA, the CDR3 is TGTGCCAGCAGCTTAGGATCCGACTCTGGAAACACCATATATTTT. Protein product: CASSLGSDSGNTIYF.

This clonotype was seen a few times. The rearrangement uses TRBV7-9 and TRBJ2-5; D is undetermined. The CDR3 length is 14 residues. Germline values: CDR1 SEHNR, CDR2 FQNEAQ (reference sequence). V lost 5 bases to trimming and J lost 5 bases, with 15 bases between them. The CDR3 DNA sequence: TGTGCCAGCAGCCCCACCGTGGGCGTGGAGACCCAGTACTTC. Protein: CASSPTVGVETQYF.

This clonotype was observed many times. The rearrangement uses TRBV5-1 and TRBJ2-1; tentatively, D is TRBD1 (6 bases). With 5 bases removed from V and 2 bases from J, the gap between germline ends came to 14 bases. The CDR3 covers 15 residues. Per germline, CDR1 SGHRS and CDR2 YFSETQ. CDR3 sequence (DNA): TGCGCCAGCAGATCCGGGACACAAACCTACAATGAGCAGTTCTTC. Its translation is CASRSGTQTYNEQFF. Variable domain in full (rest from reference TRBV5-1 and TRBJ2-1): KAGVTQTPRYLIKTRGQQVTLSCSPISGHRSVSWYQQTPGQGLQFLFEYFSETQRNKGNFPGRFSGRQFSNSRSEMNVSTLELGDSALYLCASRSGTQTYNEQFFGPGTRLTVL.

This clonotype was seen many times. This sequence joins TRBV24-1 and TRBJ2-1; D is uncertain. CDR1 is KGHDR, CDR2 SFDVKD, per germline. V gave up 5 bases and J gave up 8 bases, with 6 bases separating them. The CDR3 sequence is 11 residues long. CDR3 residues: CATSVLYEQFF. CDR3 coding DNA: TGTGCCACCAGTGTTCTCTATGAGCAGTTCTTC.

A few counts support this clonotype. The J gene is TRBJ1-2, the V gene TRBV27, with a weak D call TRBD1 (6 bases). With 5 bases removed from V and 4 bases from J, the gap between germline ends came to 14 bases. Per germline, CDR1 MNHEY and CDR2 SMNVEV (reference sequence). The length of the CDR3 is 14 residues. The CDR3 nucleotides read TGTGCCAGCAGTCCCTGGGAGGGGGGCTATGGCTACACCTTC. Its protein product is CASSPWEGGYGYTF.

As to this clonotype: A junction boundary mismatches the germline segment, possibly from a read error. The J gene is TRBJ2-1, the V gene TRBV7-9; D is undetermined. The CDR3 length is 15 residues. Germline CDR1 reads SEHNR; CDR2 reads FQNEAQ (reference sequence). In DNA form, the CDR3 reads TGTGCCAGCAGCTATCTTGAGAGCTCCTACAGTGAGCAGTTCTTC. This translates into CASSYLESSYSEQFF.

This clonotype has ten or more counts. The CDR3 DNA reads as TGTGCCATCAGTGCGGGCCTAGCGGGAAATGAGCAGTTCTTC. Protein sequence: CAISAGLAGNEQFF. The V gene is TRBV10-3, the J gene TRBJ2-1, with 9 nucleotides matching TRBD2. There are 14 residues in the CDR3. V lost 4 bases, J lost 7 bases, and 5 bases stayed unmatched. Germline V gene data show CDR1 as ENHRY and CDR2 as SYGVKD.

A remark on this clonotype: A read error is likely, as this CDR3 ends without the conserved phenylalanine or tryptophan. The chain joins TRBV20-1 to TRBJ1-1; the D is unclear. Trimming left V 0 bases short and J 7 bases short, with 9 bases between. CDR1 and CDR2 (germline): DFQATT, SNEGSKA (reference sequence). CDR3 length: 12 amino acids. CDR3 in DNA: TGCAGTGCTAGAGAGGCAGATTTTGAAGCTTTCTTA. Residues: CSAREADFEAFL.

To note about this clonotype: A read error may produce the germline difference seen at one junction end. The chain links TRBV5-1 to TRBJ2-1, with 7 bases identical to TRBD2. Looked up from germline, CDR1 is SGHRS and CDR2 is YFSETQ. The CDR3 runs to 16 residues. CDR3 sequence: CTSSSQLTSVYNEQFF. In DNA form, the CDR3 reads TGCACCAGCAGCTCCCAATTAACTAGCGTCTACAATGAGCAGTTCTTC.

With regard to this clonotype: A junction boundary mismatches the germline segment, possibly from a read error. The chain combines TRBV7-2 with TRBJ2-5, with a possible D match to TRBD1 (6 bases). From germline, CDR1 is SGHTA and CDR2 FQGNSA. CDR3 length: 14 residues. The CDR3 loop is CASSVGHLKEAQYF. The DNA for the CDR3 is TGTGCCAGCAGCGTGGGACACCTTAAAGAGGCCCAGTACTTC.

This clonotype occurred many times. This chain links TRBV20-1 with TRBJ2-1, with D perhaps TRBD1 or TRBD2 (6 bases each). In germline, CDR1 is DFQATT, CDR2 SNEGSKA (reference sequence). The CDR3 loop spans 13 amino acids. V lost 8 bases and J lost 4, with 15 bases in between. CDR3 amino acids: CSRRGGLYNEQFF. The CDR3, as DNA: TGCAGTCGCAGAGGGGGACTTTACAATGAGCAGTTCTTC.

This clonotype was seen only a few times. The gene calls are TRBV28 and TRBJ1-1; D perhaps matches TRBD1 (5 bases). V was pared by 6 bases and J by 7 bases, with 18 bases between. Germline values: CDR1 MDHEN, CDR2 SYDVKM. CDR3 length: 14 residues. The CDR3 DNA is TGTGCCAGCAGGGGCCGGGACGGCCATATTGAAGCTTTCTTT. This gives the protein CASRGRDGHIEAFF.

This clonotype was seen many times. This chain connects TRBV4-1 to TRBJ2-7; TRBD2 matches at 9 bases. The CDR3 runs 15 residues. After removal of 1 base from V and 3 bases from J, the junction contained 4 bases not matched to a gene. CDR1 and CDR2 from the germline V gene are MGHRA and YSYEKL. The CDR3 loop reads CASSQAPSGIYEQYF. The CDR3 DNA follows: TGCGCCAGCAGCCAAGCCCCTAGCGGGATCTACGAGCAGTACTTC.

DNA for the CDR3: TGTGCCAGCCGATGGGGGAGGGGTCGGATCAATGAGCAGTTCTTC. This sequence encodes CASRWGRGRINEQFF. The rearrangement links TRBV2 to TRBJ2-1; TRBD2 matches 7 bases. The V gene's germline CDR1 is SNHLY and CDR2 FYNNEI. After removal of 8 bases from V and 6 bases from J, the junction contained 13 bases not matched to a gene. The CDR3 has 15 amino acids.

The J gene is TRBJ2-1, the V gene TRBV15; 12 bases are shared with TRBD2. Germline lookup yields CDR1 LNHNV and CDR2 YYDKDF (reference sequence). The CDR3 runs 16 residues. V shed 2 bases and J 6 bases; nucleotides not matched to a gene: 5. The CDR3 coding sequence is TGTGCCACCAGCAGACCAGGGACTAGCGGGCGCAATGAGCAGTTCTTC. It translates to CATSRPGTSGRNEQFF.

This clonotype has at least ten counts. This chain joins TRBV7-9 and TRBJ1-2; no firm D call. Germline loops: CDR1 SEHNR, CDR2 FQNEAQ (reference sequence). V was trimmed by 6 bases and J by 5 bases, leaving 13 bases between them. CDR3 length: 13 residues. Here the CDR3 reads CASSLSGGYGYTF. For the CDR3, the DNA is TGTGCCAGCAGTCTCTCGGGCGGATATGGCTACACCTTC.

J is TRBJ2-7 and V is TRBV5-1; 11 bases line up with TRBD2. V lost 1 base to trimming and J lost 6 bases; unmatched junction nucleotides: 3. The CDR3 contains 14 residues. Germline CDR1 reads SGHRS; CDR2 reads YFSETQ. CDR3 in amino acids: CASSLTLAGAEQYF. The CDR3 DNA follows: TGCGCCAGCAGCTTGACACTAGCGGGAGCCGAGCAGTACTTC.